This T cell receptor delta chain emerged from a study of γδ T cells in repeated Plasmodium falciparum infection. Each sorted gammadelta sample had TRG and TRD chains sequenced. TCRdb reanalyzed the multiplex PCR reads using CATT. The sample lists some 100,000 delta-chain clones, roughly 1.4% occurring once. Germline V CDR1 and CDR2: TSWWSYY, QGS. CDR3 length: 19 residues. Unmatched junction bases numbered 11, after V lost 2 bases and J lost 0 bases. This clone was seen ten or more times. Bulk repertoires came from Vgamma9/Vdelta2+ or Vdelta2-negative gammadelta T cells flow-sorted from PBMC. V usage is TRDV1 and J usage is TRDJ1; 11 nucleotides align to TRDD3. TCRdb supplies no J gene; here it was assigned by aligning the nucleotide sequence to germline. The receptor was isolated from a pool of human donors (malaria-infected and uninfected, not separated). The specimen sequenced was gamma-delta T cells from blood. CDR3 loop: CALGEGCWGIPPYTDKLIF. CDR3 nucleotide sequence: TGTGCTCTTGGGGAAGGTTGCTGGGGGATACCCCCGTACACCGATAAACTCATCTTT.